Listed below are T cell receptor beta chains from one sample, sequenced in a study of a mutant IDH1 vaccine in newly diagnosed glioma. Libraries were prepared by immunoSEQ multiplex PCR; TCRdb keeps only in-frame clonotypes and omits some of them. Here the sample spans tens of thousands of clones, 81% being singletons. Antigen specificity for these receptors is unknown. The sequences come from PBMCs, collected from a glioma patient whose treatment included an IDH1 peptide vaccine. The origin of the receptors is a woman in her thirties or forties with glioma. Some clones in this sample may be carry-over from other donors' samples. Both conserved end residues are part of each CDR3. The D gene is left open where the match is weak. Clone size is not always given. Where it is, it says once, few, many or a class for expanded clones.

clone size,J gene,D gene,V gene,CDR3 protein,CDR3 DNA
-,TRBJ1-1,-,TRBV6-6,CASSYNRLNTEAFF,TGTGCCAGCAGTTACAACCGTTTGAACACTGAAGCTTTCTTT
-,TRBJ2-1,-,TRBV10-3,CAISVGSTYNEQFF,TGTGCCATCAGTGTGGGGAGTACCTACAATGAGCAGTTCTTC
once,TRBJ2-7,-,TRBV5-4,CASSPDSVRYEQYF,TGTGCCAGCAGCCCGGACTCCGTTAGGTACGAGCAGTACTTC
-,TRBJ1-1,-,TRBV6-5,CASSPAGARAEAFF,TGTGCCAGCAGTCCAGCAGGCGCCCGGGCTGAAGCTTTCTTT
-,TRBJ2-2,-,TRBV25-1,CASSELGGTGELFF,TGTGCCAGCAGTGAACTTGGGGGGACCGGGGAGCTGTTTTTT
-,TRBJ2-1,TRBD2,TRBV28,CASKSGRSYNEQFF,TGTGCCAGCAAGAGCGGGAGATCCTACAATGAGCAGTTCTTC
-,TRBJ1-1,TRBD1,TRBV5-4,CASSPGQGGWWTEAFF,TGTGCCAGCAGCCCGGGACAGGGTGGATGGTGGACTGAAGCTTTCTTT
-,TRBJ2-5,-,TRBV7-7,CASSLASGETQYF,TGTGCTAGCAGCTTGGCCTCCGGAGAGACCCAGTACTTC
-,TRBJ2-7,TRBD2,TRBV7-2,CASSYLGSGGEQYF,TGTGCCAGCAGTTACTTGGGCAGCGGGGGAGAGCAGTACTTC
-,TRBJ1-2,-,TRBV7-9,CASSLVGGTWGYGYTF,TGTGCCAGCAGCTTAGTGGGGGGGACGTGGGGCTATGGCTACACCTTC
-,TRBJ2-3,-,TRBV4-3,CASSQRGAFTDTQYF,TGCGCCAGCAGCCAAAGGGGGGCCTTCACAGATACGCAGTATTTT
-,TRBJ2-7,-,TRBV29-1,CSVEGTARRGEQYF,TGCAGCGTTGAAGGAACGGCCAGGCGAGGAGAGCAGTACTTC
-,TRBJ2-7,TRBD1,TRBV10-3,CAITDRGYEQYF,TGTGCCATCACGGACAGGGGCTACGAGCAGTACTTC
few,TRBJ1-1,TRBD1,TRBV29-1,CSGARGGTEAFF,TGCAGTGGAGCCAGGGGGGGAACTGAAGCTTTCTTT
-,TRBJ1-1,-,TRBV11-2,CASSLAVSSEAFF,TGTGCCAGCAGCTTAGCGGTCAGTTCAGAAGCTTTCTTT
-,TRBJ2-5,TRBD2,TRBV9,CASSPSGPRETQYF,TGTGCCAGCAGCCCTAGCGGGCCCCGGGAGACCCAGTACTTC
-,TRBJ1-5,TRBD1,TRBV5-1,CASSLVEIGQGHQPQHF,TGCGCCAGCAGCTTGGTGGAGATTGGACAGGGCCATCAGCCCCAGCATTTT
-,TRBJ1-2,-,TRBV5-8,CASSSIQGRGHTF,TGTGCCAGCAGCTCCATACAGGGTCGCGGTCACACCTTC
-,TRBJ2-7,-,TRBV9,CASSVSPWVNEQYF,TGTGCCAGCAGCGTATCCCCCTGGGTCAACGAGCAGTACTTC
-,TRBJ1-1,-,TRBV7-9,CASSFVGATEAFF,TGTGCCAGCAGCTTCGTAGGTGCCACTGAAGCTTTCTTT
-,TRBJ1-4,TRBD1,TRBV19,CASRPGGGQGREKLFF,TGTGCCAGTCGCCCGGGAGGGGGACAGGGGCGTGAAAAACTGTTTTTT
few,TRBJ2-2,-,TRBV4-2,CASSQEGYTGELFF,TGTGCCAGCAGCCAAGAAGGGTACACCGGGGAGCTGTTTTTT
-,TRBJ2-7,-,TRBV10-2,CASSEAHMSNEQYF,TGCGCCAGCAGTGAGGCCCACATGTCCAACGAGCAGTACTTC
-,TRBJ2-4,TRBD2,TRBV27,CASGSGMVSTNIQYF,TGTGCCAGCGGGAGCGGGATGGTCAGTACTAACATTCAGTACTTC